This passage covers 11 T cell receptor beta chains from one sample sequenced in a study of lymphopenia after photon versus proton radiotherapy. The repertoire was sequenced with immunoSEQ multiplex PCR; TCRdb's copy has only in-frame clones and lacks some. The table has around 12,000 clones, about nine tenths seen once; the top ten hold 3.5% to 4%. This specimen was peripheral blood, taken from a patient treated with photon-based radiotherapy. The source of these receptors is a man between 60 and 75 years old with pancreatic cancer.

The CDR3 DNA reads as TGCAGCGGAGGGACACGCTACGAGCAGTACTTC. It specifies CSGGTRYEQYF. V usage is TRBV29-1 and J usage is TRBJ2-7; D perhaps matches TRBD1 (6 bases). The ends were cut back, 7 bases at V and 3 bases at J, with 10 bases in the middle. The CDR3 is 11 amino acids. Looked up from germline, CDR1 is SQVTM and CDR2 is ANQGSEA.

The J gene is TRBJ1-2, the V gene TRBV30; tentative D call: TRBD1 (6 bases). The V end lost 2 bases, the J end lost 4 bases, and 14 bases lay between the germline ends. CDR3 length: 14 residues. Germline CDR1 GTSNPN, CDR2 SVGIG (reference sequence). CDR3: CAWSSRQEGYGYTF. In nucleotides, the CDR3 is TGTGCCTGGAGTTCTCGACAGGAAGGCTATGGCTACACCTTC. Based on the CDR3 plus reference TRBV30 and TRBJ1-2, the full variable domain is SQTIHQWPATLVQPVGSPLSLECTVEGTSNPNLYWYRQAAGRGLQLLFYSVGIGQISSEVPQNLSASRPQDRQFILSSKKLLLSDSGFYLCAWSSRQEGYGYTFGSGTRLTVV.

The chain has TRBV19 and TRBJ1-4; 8 nucleotides line up with TRBD1. The CDR3 loop spans 15 amino acids. Germline lookup yields CDR1 LNHDA and CDR2 SQIVND (reference sequence). Trimming took 5 bases from V and 7 from J; bases not matched to a gene: 9. CDR3 in DNA: TGTGCCAGTAGTTTTTCGGACAGGGTACCTGAAAAACTGTTTTTT. Its translation: CASSFSDRVPEKLFF.

J is TRBJ2-7 and V is TRBV5-4; D is uncertain. This CDR3 comprises 14 residues. CDR1 SGHNT and CDR2 YYREEE come from the germline V gene (reference sequence). Between the trimmed V and J ends, which lost 4 bases and 6 bases, there was a span of 17 bases. Here the CDR3 reads CASSPEGIPFEQYF. DNA of the CDR3: TGTGCCAGCAGCCCCGAAGGGATTCCCTTCGAGCAGTACTTC.

The rearrangement joins TRBV6-5 to TRBJ1-6; D is uncertain. Germline V gene sequence: CDR1 MNHEY, CDR2 SVGAGI. V was shortened by 6 bases and J by 9 bases, with 15 bases between the two germline ends. This CDR3 spans 14 amino acids. CDR3 residues: CASSPTVPSSPLHF. The CDR3 nucleotides read TGTGCCAGCAGCCCAACAGTACCCTCTTCACCCCTCCACTTT.

The chain recombines TRBV9 with TRBJ2-2, with D possibly called TRBD1 or TRBD2 (5 bases each). The CDR3 is 14 residues long. Trimming pared 4 bases from V and 6 bases from J, leaving 13 bases between. Germline V gives CDR1 SGDLS, CDR2 YYNGEE. The CDR3 DNA reads TGTGCCAGCAGCCCAAGAGGGGTGGCCGGGGAGCTGTTTTTT. Translating it yields CASSPRGVAGELFF. The whole variable domain, remainder taken from reference TRBV9 and TRBJ2-2, is DSGVTQTPKHLITATGQRVTLRCSPRSGDLSVYWYQQSLDQGLQFLIQYYNGEERAKGNILERFSAQQFPDLHSELNLSSLELGDSALYFCASSPRGVAGELFFGEGSRLTVL.

This clone was picked up a small number of times. The rearrangement links TRBV27 to TRBJ1-2, with 7 nucleotides matching TRBD1. Per germline, CDR1 MNHEY and CDR2 SMNVEV (reference sequence). The CDR3 consists of 12 residues. J lost 2 bases, V lost 8 bases, and 2 bases had no gene match. In DNA form, the CDR3 reads TGTGCCAGCGGGGGACAGAACTATGGCTACACCTTC. Translated, it gives CASGGQNYGYTF.

J is TRBJ2-1 and V is TRBV10-3, with 11 bases identical to TRBD2. The CDR3 is 17 amino acids. The germline CDR1 and CDR2 sequences are ENHRY and SYGVKD. The junction had 7 bases not matched to a gene; V was cut back by 6 bases and J by 0 bases. The CDR3 loop reads CAIRKTLAGGSYNEQFF. The CDR3 bases are TGTGCCATCAGAAAGACCCTAGCGGGGGGCTCCTACAATGAGCAGTTCTTC.

The chain couples TRBV27 to TRBJ2-7; TRBD2 might be the D (5 bases). The germline V gene has CDR1 MNHEY and CDR2 SMNVEV (reference sequence). The V end was cut by 8 bases, the J end by 0 bases, with 14 bases between. The CDR3 sequence is 14 residues long. The CDR3 spells CASWPSGSSYEQYF. CDR3 bases: TGTGCCAGCTGGCCTTCGGGGAGCTCCTACGAGCAGTACTTC.

V gene TRBV29-1 combines with J gene TRBJ1-2; TRBD1 matches at 9 bases. The germline gives CDR1 SQVTM, CDR2 ANQGSEA. There are 14 residues in the CDR3. Unmatched junction bases numbered 10, after V lost 6 bases and J lost 5 bases. The CDR3 nucleotides are TGCAGCGTGAGTGGGTCACAGGGGGCTTATGGCTACACCTTC. This translates into CSVSGSQGAYGYTF.

This chain connects TRBV11-1 to TRBJ1-2; possibly TRBD1 for D (5 bases). The germline V and J ends were trimmed by 6 bases and 2 bases, with 10 bases remaining between them. The CDR3 consists of 13 residues. Germline CDR1 SGHAT, CDR2 FQDESV (reference sequence). The CDR3 is CASSSSGNYGYTF. The CDR3 DNA sequence: TGTGCCAGCAGTTCCTCAGGGAACTATGGCTACACCTTC. Full variable domain (rest looked up from reference TRBV11-1 and TRBJ1-2): EAEVAQSPRYKITEKSQAVAFWCDPISGHATLYWYRQILGQGPELLVQFQDESVVDDSQLPKDRFSAERLKGVDSTLKIQPAELGDSAMYLCASSSSGNYGYTFGSGTRLTVV.